These 21 T cell receptor beta chains were all obtained from the same sample, sequenced in a study of siplizumab effects on memory and regulatory T cells. Produced via immunoSEQ multiplex PCR; TCRdb's table is partial and in-frame only. Of roughly 100,000 clones listed, about 94% are singletons. The source material was Tregs sorted from blood. These receptors all stem from a human donor in good health.

This rearrangement joins TRBV5-1 to TRBJ2-3; the match to TRBD2 covers 8 bases. This CDR3 region has 16 residues. From germline, CDR1 is SGHRS and CDR2 YFSETQ. V was clipped by 2 bases and J by 0 bases; unmatched bases: 5. DNA of the CDR3: TGCGCCAGCAGCTTCAAGCGGGGGTCTAGCACAGATACGCAGTATTTT. It codes for CASSFKRGSSTDTQYF. Complete variable domain (other parts from reference TRBV5-1 and TRBJ2-3): KAGVTQTPRYLIKTRGQQVTLSCSPISGHRSVSWYQQTPGQGLQFLFEYFSETQRNKGNFPGRFSGRQFSNSRSEMNVSTLELGDSALYLCASSFKRGSSTDTQYFGPGTRLTVL.

The J gene is TRBJ2-3, the V gene TRBV10-2, with a tentative D call TRBD1 (6 bases). The CDR3 length is 17 residues. V lost 4 bases and J 0 bases, leaving 17 bases between the germline ends. Germline CDR1 is WSHSY and CDR2 is SAAADI. The CDR3 region is CASSGRTASASTDTQYF. In nucleotides, the CDR3 is TGCGCCAGCAGTGGTCGGACAGCGAGTGCTAGCACAGATACGCAGTATTTT.

The chain links TRBV11-1 to TRBJ2-7; 7 positions match TRBD2. V trimming: 5 bases; J trimming: 1 base; junction bases outside the gene matches: 14. The germline V gene encodes CDR1 SGHAT and CDR2 FQDESV (reference sequence). The CDR3 consists of 17 residues. CDR3 sequence (DNA): TGTGCCAGCAGCCTTCTGGGAGCGGGGCCTCGTTCCTACGAGCAGTACTTC. Translation: CASSLLGAGPRSYEQYF.

The rearrangement links TRBV10-3 to TRBJ1-2; D is uncertain. The ends were cut back, 3 bases at V and 7 bases at J, with 15 bases in the middle. Germline V gives CDR1 ENHRY, CDR2 SYGVKD. The CDR3 length is 14 residues. CDR3 sequence: CAISDGSRAGGYTF. The CDR3 nucleotides read TGTGCCATCAGTGATGGTTCCCGTGCGGGTGGCTACACCTTC.

V usage is TRBV6-5 and J usage is TRBJ2-2, with D unresolved. Trimming removed 7 bases at V and 5 bases at J, with 5 bases between. The CDR3 is 11 amino acids. Germline CDR1 reads MNHEY; CDR2 reads SVGAGI. The CDR3 nucleotides are TGTGCCAGCACCCGTACCGGGGAGCTGTTTTTT. It codes for CASTRTGELFF.

The CDR3 region is CASSAAITDTQYF. In DNA form, the CDR3 reads TGTGCCAGCAGCGCGGCCATCACAGATACGCAGTATTTT. This chain links TRBV7-3 with TRBJ2-3, with D hard to call. The germline V and J ends were trimmed by 5 bases and 2 bases, with 8 bases remaining between them. The CDR3 has 13 amino acids. Germline V gives CDR1 SGHTA, CDR2 FQGTGA.

The chain carries TRBV27 and TRBJ2-6, with D maybe TRBD2 (6 bases). The CDR3 runs to 18 residues. The germline CDR1 and CDR2 sequences are MNHEY and SMNVEV (reference sequence). Deletions cut 1 base from V and 2 bases from J, with 15 bases between. The CDR3 DNA reads TGTGCCAGCAGTTTATTAGCGGAGGTAGTACCTGGGGCCAACGTCCTGACTTTC. It is translated as CASSLLAEVVPGANVLTF. The variable domain in full, with the rest retrieved from reference TRBV27 and TRBJ2-6, is EAQVTQNPRYLITVTGKKLTVTCSQNMNHEYMSWYRQDPGLGLRQIYYSMNVEVTDKGDVPEGYKVSRKEKRNFPLILESPSPNQTSLYFCASSLLAEVVPGANVLTFGAGSRLTVL.

This rearrangement joins TRBV5-1 to TRBJ2-1; 11 nucleotides line up with TRBD2. CDR3 length equals 20 residues. The V gene end was trimmed by 1 base and the J gene end by 8 bases; junction bases not matched to a gene: 20. Looked up from germline, CDR1 is SGHRS and CDR2 is YFSETQ. CDR3 protein: CASSLRVRVNIAGGPYEQFF. The CDR3 bases are TGCGCCAGCAGCTTGAGGGTCAGAGTAAATATAGCGGGAGGGCCGTATGAGCAGTTCTTC.

This sequence joins TRBV4-1 and TRBJ1-5; TRBD1 is a possible D gene (5 bases). CDR1 MGHRA and CDR2 YSYEKL come from the germline V gene. The V gene lost 4 bases and the J gene lost 2 bases, with 18 bases spanning the gap. CDR3 length: 17 amino acids. The CDR3 reads CASSPYPSGYGNQPQHF. CDR3 coding DNA: TGCGCCAGCAGCCCCTACCCCTCAGGGTATGGCAATCAGCCCCAGCATTTT.

The V and J genes are TRBV6-5 and TRBJ1-5; a weak D match, TRBD1 (6 bases). This CDR3 spans 14 amino acids. The V end lost 6 bases, the J end lost 7 bases, and 16 bases lay between the germline ends. Germline V gives CDR1 MNHEY, CDR2 SVGAGI. The CDR3, as DNA: TGTGCCAGCAGGCCCCGGGGGGCTGGGCAGCCCCAGCATTTT. It is translated as CASRPRGAGQPQHF.

This clone was picked up a small number of times. The DNA for the CDR3 is TGTGCCATTCAGTGGGTCACCGGGGAGCTGTTTTTT. Translated, it gives CAIQWVTGELFF. The chain recombines TRBV10-3 with TRBJ2-2; D is unclear. This CDR3 contains 12 residues. V was shortened by 9 bases and J by 4 bases, with 9 bases between the two germline ends. CDR1 is ENHRY, CDR2 SYGVKD, per germline.

The chain combines TRBV5-6 with TRBJ2-1; D is unresolved. CDR1 SGHDT and CDR2 YYEEEE come from the germline V gene. V lost 1 base and J lost 9, with 11 bases in between. The CDR3 runs to 13 residues. This CDR3 reads CASSLPHPVEQFF. The CDR3 DNA reads as TGTGCCAGCAGCTTGCCCCACCCCGTTGAGCAGTTCTTC.

V usage is TRBV7-9 and J usage is TRBJ2-2, with 10 bases fitting TRBD2. Germline loops: CDR1 SEHNR, CDR2 FQNEAQ (reference sequence). The CDR3 extends over 16 amino acids. The V gene end was trimmed by 5 bases and the J gene end by 4 bases; junction bases not matched to a gene: 7. As DNA, the CDR3 is TGTGCCAGCAGCCTATCTAGCGGGAGTGCCACCGGGGAGCTGTTTTTT. Translation: CASSLSSGSATGELFF.

The CDR3, as DNA: TGTGCCAGCAGCTATGGGACAGTGCTCAATCAGCCCCAGCATTTT. Protein: CASSYGTVLNQPQHF. The chain carries TRBV6-1 and TRBJ1-5; 7 bases line up with TRBD1. V shed 6 bases and J 3 bases; nucleotides not matched to a gene: 8. Germline V gene lookup returns CDR1 MNHNS and CDR2 SASEGT. This CDR3 contains 15 residues.

The gene calls are TRBV4-1 and TRBJ2-1; TRBD2 matches at 10 bases. V lost 1 base and J lost 0; bases outside the gene matches: 6. Per the germline V gene, CDR1 is MGHRA and CDR2 is YSYEKL. The CDR3 is 18 residues long. CDR3 in DNA: TGCGCCAGCAGCCAAGCTAGCGGGAGCGGCAGCTCCTACAATGAGCAGTTCTTC. This translates into CASSQASGSGSSYNEQFF.

The chain employs TRBV2 and TRBJ1-2; 9 bases line up with TRBD1. With 8 bases clipped from V and 2 bases from J, the junction kept 9 bases outside the gene matches. This CDR3 spans 15 amino acids. The germline V gene encodes CDR1 SNHLY and CDR2 FYNNEI. DNA for the CDR3: TGTGCCAGCGGGGGGGACAGGGCATTCAACTATGGCTACACCTTC. It specifies CASGGDRAFNYGYTF. Combining the CDR3 with reference TRBV2 and TRBJ1-2 gives the whole variable domain EPEVTQTPSHQVTQMGQEVILRCVPISNHLYFYWYRQILGQKVEFLVSFYNNEISEKSEIFDDQFSVERPDGSNFTLKIRSTKLEDSAMYFCASGGDRAFNYGYTFGSGTRLTVV.

This clone has a single count. The V gene is TRBV27, the J gene TRBJ2-4; TRBD1 agrees at 8 bases. Germline V gives CDR1 MNHEY, CDR2 SMNVEV (reference sequence). V was pared by 5 bases and J by 0 bases, with 6 bases of the junction left unmatched. The CDR3 totals 16 residues. The CDR3 bases are TGTGCCAGCAGTCCCGGGACAGGTCAAGCCAAAAACATTCAGTACTTC. Translation: CASSPGTGQAKNIQYF.

The chain carries TRBV15 and TRBJ1-2; no clear D gene. The CDR3 has 15 residues. V was pared by 0 bases and J by 6 bases, with 14 bases between. Per the germline V gene, CDR1 is LNHNV and CDR2 is YYDKDF (reference sequence). CDR3 sequence reads: CATSREFFEVDGYTF. The CDR3 DNA reads as TGTGCCACCAGCAGAGAGTTTTTTGAGGTGGATGGCTACACCTTC.

This clone was observed once. J is TRBJ1-6 and V is TRBV19, with 8 positions matching TRBD1. Germline V gives CDR1 LNHDA, CDR2 SQIVND (reference sequence). The ends lost 7 bases at V and 0 bases at J; junction bases unmatched: 5. The CDR3 is 16 residues long. In DNA form, the CDR3 reads TGTGCCAGTACCAGGACAGGGATCTCCTATAATTCACCCCTCCACTTT. Amino acid sequence: CASTRTGISYNSPLHF.

The rearrangement uses TRBV19 and TRBJ2-7; D tentatively fits TRBD1 or TRBD2 (6 bases each). From germline, CDR1 is LNHDA and CDR2 SQIVND (reference sequence). The CDR3 totals 14 residues. Trimming removed 5 bases at V and 5 bases at J, with 16 bases between. CDR3 in DNA: TGTGCCAGTAGTCAAAGGGGGGATCCCGACGAGCAGTACTTC. As protein: CASSQRGDPDEQYF.

The CDR3 region is CASTYGDFRSPLHF. CDR3 coding DNA: TGTGCCAGCACCTACGGGGATTTCAGATCACCCCTCCACTTT. The chain couples TRBV6-5 to TRBJ1-6, with D hard to call. The CDR3 is 14 residues long. The V end lost 7 bases, the J end lost 10 bases, and 17 bases lay between the germline ends. Germline V gene lookup returns CDR1 MNHEY and CDR2 SVGAGI.